Below, 26 T cell receptor beta chains from the same sample are listed, as sequenced in a study of STAT5B mutations in CD4+ large granular lymphocyte leukemia. TCRdb's copy holds only in-frame clones and misses some; the assay was immunoSEQ multiplex PCR. The sample carries tens of thousands of clones, just over 75% recorded once. Sequencing was done on a sample of CD4+ T cells from blood buffy coats. The receptors originated from a human donor in good health.

The rearrangement uses TRBV9 and TRBJ2-3, with 11 bases lining up with TRBD2. This CDR3 spans 16 amino acids. CDR1 and CDR2 (germline): SGDLS, YYNGEE. V gave up 3 bases and J gave up 2 bases; unmatched junction bases: 5. In DNA form, the CDR3 reads TGTGCCAGCAGCGCGGGACTAGCGGACCTCACAGATACGCAGTATTTT. Translating it yields CASSAGLADLTDTQYF.

The rearrangement joins TRBV11-2 to TRBJ1-6; a weak D match, TRBD1 (6 bases). The CDR3 consists of 13 residues. V lost 5 bases and J lost 6, with 8 bases in between. CDR1 is SGHAT and CDR2 is FQNNGV in the germline V gene. CDR3 coding DNA: TGTGCCAGCAGCGCGGGGGCTAATTCACCCCTCCACTTT. Translation gives CASSAGANSPLHF.

This rearrangement joins TRBV29-1 to TRBJ2-3; tentative D call: TRBD1 (6 bases). Between the trimmed V and J ends, which lost 4 bases and 4 bases, there was a span of 12 bases. The CDR3 is 13 amino acids. Germline V CDR1 and CDR2: SQVTM, ANQGSEA. The DNA of the CDR3 is TGCAGCGTTGCTCGGGACACTTCAGATACGCAGTATTTT. This sequence encodes CSVARDTSDTQYF.

This clone was counted once. The chain uses TRBV5-6 and TRBJ2-3; TRBD2 agrees at 10 bases. The CDR3 length is 17 residues. From germline, CDR1 is SGHDT and CDR2 YYEEEE. Trimming cost V 0 bases and J 3 bases; bases outside gene matches: 7. CDR3 bases: TGTGCCAGCAGCTTGGATCGTCTAGCGGGGGCGACAGATACGCAGTATTTT. Its translation: CASSLDRLAGATDTQYF.

This clone was found a few times. An end of the junction does not agree with germline; a read error may underlie this. The chain couples TRBV14 to TRBJ1-3; TRBD1 might be the D (5 bases). The CDR3 sequence is 12 residues long. The germline V gene encodes CDR1 SGHDN and CDR2 FVKESK. The CDR3 loop reads CASSQVGDRKHF. The CDR3 nucleotides are TGTGCCAGCAGCCAAGTCGGAGACAGAAAACATTTT.

The J gene is TRBJ1-2, the V gene TRBV18; the D gene is possibly TRBD1 (6 bases). Trimming removed 8 bases from V and 8 bases from J, with 18 bases in between. The CDR3 totals 13 residues. Germline CDR1 KGHSH, CDR2 LQKENI. CDR3 DNA sequence: TGTGCCAGCAGAGACCCAGGAGGGGGAGGCTACACCTTC. Translated: CASRDPGGGGYTF.

The rearrangement links TRBV7-9 to TRBJ2-1; 12 bases line up with TRBD2. Germline V CDR1 and CDR2: SEHNR, FQNEAQ (reference sequence). This CDR3 spans 16 amino acids. J gave up 8 bases and V 3 bases, and 8 bases lay outside the gene matches. CDR3 DNA sequence: TGTGCCAGCAGCTTTGGGCTAGCGGGGGGGTGGGATGAGCAGTTCTTC. This codes for CASSFGLAGGWDEQFF.

The table lists this clone with a few counts. The V call is TRBV2, the J call TRBJ1-1; D is uncertain. V lost 8 bases to trimming and J lost 5 bases, with 6 bases between them. The length of the CDR3 is 10 residues. Looked up from germline, CDR1 is SNHLY and CDR2 is FYNNEI. The CDR3 nucleotides read TGTGCCAGCTTTCAAACTGAAGCTTTCTTT. Residues: CASFQTEAFF.

V is TRBV10-3 and J is TRBJ1-2; 9 bases match TRBD1. This CDR3 has 13 amino acids. CDR1 is ENHRY, CDR2 SYGVKD, per germline. V lost 6 bases to trimming and J lost 8 bases; unmatched junction nucleotides: 7. In nucleotides, the CDR3 is TGTGCCATCAGCACCGGGACAGGGTACGGCTACACCTTC. Translation: CAISTGTGYGYTF.

This clone was observed a handful of times. The chain couples TRBV2 to TRBJ1-1; the D is unclear. The V end was cut by 9 bases, the J end by 11 bases, with 7 bases between. There are 8 residues in the CDR3. CDR1 and CDR2 from the germline V gene are SNHLY and FYNNEI. The CDR3 region has the DNA TGTGCCAGAAGAGGGGCTTTCTTT. The encoded protein is CARRGAFF.

This clone was seen only once. CDR3 protein: CASSLAGVVSTDTQYF. In DNA, the CDR3 is TGCGCCAGCTCCCTAGCGGGAGTCGTTAGCACAGATACGCAGTATTTT. The chain carries TRBV5-1 and TRBJ2-3, with TRBD2 matching 10 bases. In germline, CDR1 is SGHRS, CDR2 YFSETQ. This CDR3 has 16 residues. J was trimmed by 0 bases and V by 7 bases; bases with no gene match: 8.

This clone was detected only once. CDR3 loop: CASSPRGFGTAGEQYF. The CDR3 region has the DNA TGTGCCAGCTCACCACGGGGATTCGGGACGGCGGGTGAGCAGTACTTC. This chain joins TRBV18 and TRBJ2-7, with D perhaps being TRBD1 or TRBD2 (5 bases each). Germline values: CDR1 KGHSH, CDR2 LQKENI. Trimming stripped 1 base from V and 7 bases from J, with 20 bases between. The CDR3 contains 16 residues.

This chain joins TRBV15 and TRBJ2-2; D tentatively fits TRBD1 or TRBD2 (5 bases each). Deletions cut 3 bases from V and 0 bases from J, with 5 bases between. The length of the CDR3 is 14 residues. Germline assignment: CDR1 LNHNV and CDR2 YYDKDF (reference sequence). The CDR3 DNA follows: TGTGCCACCAGCAGGGGACCGAACACCGGGGAGCTGTTTTTT. Its protein is CATSRGPNTGELFF.

The chain joins TRBV18 to TRBJ1-2; TRBD1 is a possible D gene (6 bases). The V gene lost 3 bases and the J gene lost 4 bases, with 18 bases spanning the gap. CDR1 is KGHSH and CDR2 is LQKENI in the germline V gene. The CDR3 covers 16 residues. The CDR3 DNA reads TGTGCCAGCTCACCTATACCGCGAATGGACAGCTATGGCTACACCTTC. This encodes CASSPIPRMDSYGYTF. Using reference TRBV18 and TRBJ1-2 for the parts outside the CDR3, the full variable domain is NAGVMQNPRHLVRRRGQEARLRCSPMKGHSHVYWYRQLPEEGLKFMVYLQKENIIDESGMPKERFSAEFPKEGPSILRIQQVVRGDSAAYFCASSPIPRMDSYGYTFGSGTRLTVV.

This chain uses TRBV21-1 with TRBJ2-5; TRBD1, the table's D call, lacks a check against the DNA. TRBV21-1 is reported as a pseudogene. The CDR3 runs to 15 residues. This CDR3 reads CASPLPGTSQETQYF. As DNA, the CDR3 is TGTGCCAGTCCTCTTCCGGGGACATCACAAGAGACCCAGTACTTC.

The chain has TRBV19 and TRBJ2-7, with a possible D match to TRBD2 (6 bases). CDR3 length: 14 amino acids. Germline V lookup: CDR1 LNHDA, CDR2 SQIVND (reference sequence). The ends were cut back, 7 bases at V and 7 bases at J, with 20 bases in the middle. CDR3 region: CASNPDAGIREQYF. The CDR3 DNA reads TGTGCCAGTAACCCCGACGCGGGGATTCGGGAGCAGTACTTC.

This chain joins TRBV6-6 and TRBJ2-7; TRBD1 might be the D (5 bases). CDR1 and CDR2 from the germline V gene are MNHNY and SVGAGI (reference sequence). The CDR3 consists of 16 residues. V was shortened by 7 bases and J by 2 bases, with 21 bases between the two germline ends. CDR3 in amino acids: CASTAAGFNTPYEQYF. Here the CDR3 DNA reads TGTGCCAGCACTGCAGCAGGGTTTAACACCCCCTACGAGCAGTACTTC.

The chain couples TRBV7-2 to TRBJ1-2; 7 bases agree with TRBD1. CDR1 is SGHTA and CDR2 is FQGNSA in the germline V gene. The CDR3 covers 14 residues. V dropped 5 bases and J dropped 2; count of bases not matched to a gene: 5. CDR3 residues: CASSPTTGNYGYTF. CDR3 sequence (DNA): TGTGCCAGCAGCCCTACGACAGGGAACTATGGCTACACCTTC.

This clone was observed a single time. This chain uses TRBV18 with TRBJ2-7; 9 positions agree with TRBD1. Trimming took 3 bases from V and 3 from J; bases not matched to a gene: 3. The CDR3 is 14 residues long. Germline-derived CDR1 and CDR2 are KGHSH and LQKENI. The CDR3 region is CASSPGQGNYEQYF. The CDR3 DNA sequence: TGTGCCAGCTCACCGGGACAGGGTAACTACGAGCAGTACTTC.

This chain joins TRBV7-2 and TRBJ2-3; 8 nucleotides match TRBD1. The CDR3 has 12 residues. V dropped 6 bases and J dropped 8; count of bases not matched to a gene: 4. CDR1 and CDR2 (germline): SGHTA, FQGNSA. The CDR3 is CASRMTGATQYF. The CDR3 nucleotides are TGTGCCAGCAGGATGACAGGGGCTACGCAGTATTTT.

The J gene is TRBJ1-2, the V gene TRBV6-6; D is unresolved. This CDR3 contains 11 residues. CDR1 and CDR2 (germline): MNHNY, SVGAGI (reference sequence). With 5 bases removed from V and 4 bases from J, the gap between germline ends came to 5 bases. The CDR3 loop is CASSLIYGYTF. Written as DNA, the CDR3 is TGTGCCAGCAGTCTGATCTATGGCTACACCTTC.

The chain is built from TRBV5-4 and TRBJ2-3; 7 nucleotides agree with TRBD2. The germline CDR1 and CDR2 sequences are SGHNT and YYREEE (reference sequence). CDR3 size: 16 residues. J was trimmed by 5 bases and V by 2 bases; bases with no gene match: 11. CDR3 sequence (DNA): TGTGCCAGCAGCTTACTAGCGCTGGGAGGGGTAGATACGCAGTATTTT. It is translated as CASSLLALGGVDTQYF.

This chain connects TRBV27 to TRBJ1-5; D unresolved. V lost 1 base and J 6 bases, leaving 13 bases between the germline ends. The CDR3 has 15 residues. CDR1 MNHEY and CDR2 SMNVEV come from the germline V gene (reference sequence). The CDR3 DNA sequence: TGTGCCAGCAGTTTATTCCCGGGCAGCCCTCAGCCCCAGCATTTT. This encodes CASSLFPGSPQPQHF.

The rearrangement links TRBV19 to TRBJ1-1; 8 bases are a match to TRBD1. The germline gives CDR1 LNHDA, CDR2 SQIVND (reference sequence). The J segment lost 0 bases and the V segment lost 7 bases, leaving 13 bases of the junction unmatched. This CDR3 comprises 17 residues. In DNA, the CDR3 is TGTGCCAGTACGACAGGGGAGGGGATCCACATGAACACTGAAGCTTTCTTT. Translation gives CASTTGEGIHMNTEAFF.

This clone was detected a few times. CDR3 sequence: CASSQDPQGSSGNTIYF. In nucleotides, the CDR3 is TGTGCCAGCAGCCAAGATCCCCAGGGGAGTAGTGGAAACACCATATATTTT. The chain uses TRBV4-2 and TRBJ1-3, with D perhaps TRBD1 (6 bases). Per the germline V gene, CDR1 is LGHNA and CDR2 is YNFKEQ. The CDR3 extends over 17 amino acids. The ends were cut back, 0 bases at V and 3 bases at J, with 15 bases in the middle.

The rearrangement links TRBV19 to TRBJ1-4; possible D gene TRBD1, 5 bases. Germline V gene data show CDR1 as LNHDA and CDR2 as SQIVND (reference sequence). Deletions cut 8 bases from V and 5 bases from J, with 12 bases between. There are 13 residues in the CDR3. The CDR3 spells CASGRQSNEKLFF. DNA for the CDR3: TGTGCCAGTGGGAGACAGAGCAATGAAAAACTGTTTTTT.